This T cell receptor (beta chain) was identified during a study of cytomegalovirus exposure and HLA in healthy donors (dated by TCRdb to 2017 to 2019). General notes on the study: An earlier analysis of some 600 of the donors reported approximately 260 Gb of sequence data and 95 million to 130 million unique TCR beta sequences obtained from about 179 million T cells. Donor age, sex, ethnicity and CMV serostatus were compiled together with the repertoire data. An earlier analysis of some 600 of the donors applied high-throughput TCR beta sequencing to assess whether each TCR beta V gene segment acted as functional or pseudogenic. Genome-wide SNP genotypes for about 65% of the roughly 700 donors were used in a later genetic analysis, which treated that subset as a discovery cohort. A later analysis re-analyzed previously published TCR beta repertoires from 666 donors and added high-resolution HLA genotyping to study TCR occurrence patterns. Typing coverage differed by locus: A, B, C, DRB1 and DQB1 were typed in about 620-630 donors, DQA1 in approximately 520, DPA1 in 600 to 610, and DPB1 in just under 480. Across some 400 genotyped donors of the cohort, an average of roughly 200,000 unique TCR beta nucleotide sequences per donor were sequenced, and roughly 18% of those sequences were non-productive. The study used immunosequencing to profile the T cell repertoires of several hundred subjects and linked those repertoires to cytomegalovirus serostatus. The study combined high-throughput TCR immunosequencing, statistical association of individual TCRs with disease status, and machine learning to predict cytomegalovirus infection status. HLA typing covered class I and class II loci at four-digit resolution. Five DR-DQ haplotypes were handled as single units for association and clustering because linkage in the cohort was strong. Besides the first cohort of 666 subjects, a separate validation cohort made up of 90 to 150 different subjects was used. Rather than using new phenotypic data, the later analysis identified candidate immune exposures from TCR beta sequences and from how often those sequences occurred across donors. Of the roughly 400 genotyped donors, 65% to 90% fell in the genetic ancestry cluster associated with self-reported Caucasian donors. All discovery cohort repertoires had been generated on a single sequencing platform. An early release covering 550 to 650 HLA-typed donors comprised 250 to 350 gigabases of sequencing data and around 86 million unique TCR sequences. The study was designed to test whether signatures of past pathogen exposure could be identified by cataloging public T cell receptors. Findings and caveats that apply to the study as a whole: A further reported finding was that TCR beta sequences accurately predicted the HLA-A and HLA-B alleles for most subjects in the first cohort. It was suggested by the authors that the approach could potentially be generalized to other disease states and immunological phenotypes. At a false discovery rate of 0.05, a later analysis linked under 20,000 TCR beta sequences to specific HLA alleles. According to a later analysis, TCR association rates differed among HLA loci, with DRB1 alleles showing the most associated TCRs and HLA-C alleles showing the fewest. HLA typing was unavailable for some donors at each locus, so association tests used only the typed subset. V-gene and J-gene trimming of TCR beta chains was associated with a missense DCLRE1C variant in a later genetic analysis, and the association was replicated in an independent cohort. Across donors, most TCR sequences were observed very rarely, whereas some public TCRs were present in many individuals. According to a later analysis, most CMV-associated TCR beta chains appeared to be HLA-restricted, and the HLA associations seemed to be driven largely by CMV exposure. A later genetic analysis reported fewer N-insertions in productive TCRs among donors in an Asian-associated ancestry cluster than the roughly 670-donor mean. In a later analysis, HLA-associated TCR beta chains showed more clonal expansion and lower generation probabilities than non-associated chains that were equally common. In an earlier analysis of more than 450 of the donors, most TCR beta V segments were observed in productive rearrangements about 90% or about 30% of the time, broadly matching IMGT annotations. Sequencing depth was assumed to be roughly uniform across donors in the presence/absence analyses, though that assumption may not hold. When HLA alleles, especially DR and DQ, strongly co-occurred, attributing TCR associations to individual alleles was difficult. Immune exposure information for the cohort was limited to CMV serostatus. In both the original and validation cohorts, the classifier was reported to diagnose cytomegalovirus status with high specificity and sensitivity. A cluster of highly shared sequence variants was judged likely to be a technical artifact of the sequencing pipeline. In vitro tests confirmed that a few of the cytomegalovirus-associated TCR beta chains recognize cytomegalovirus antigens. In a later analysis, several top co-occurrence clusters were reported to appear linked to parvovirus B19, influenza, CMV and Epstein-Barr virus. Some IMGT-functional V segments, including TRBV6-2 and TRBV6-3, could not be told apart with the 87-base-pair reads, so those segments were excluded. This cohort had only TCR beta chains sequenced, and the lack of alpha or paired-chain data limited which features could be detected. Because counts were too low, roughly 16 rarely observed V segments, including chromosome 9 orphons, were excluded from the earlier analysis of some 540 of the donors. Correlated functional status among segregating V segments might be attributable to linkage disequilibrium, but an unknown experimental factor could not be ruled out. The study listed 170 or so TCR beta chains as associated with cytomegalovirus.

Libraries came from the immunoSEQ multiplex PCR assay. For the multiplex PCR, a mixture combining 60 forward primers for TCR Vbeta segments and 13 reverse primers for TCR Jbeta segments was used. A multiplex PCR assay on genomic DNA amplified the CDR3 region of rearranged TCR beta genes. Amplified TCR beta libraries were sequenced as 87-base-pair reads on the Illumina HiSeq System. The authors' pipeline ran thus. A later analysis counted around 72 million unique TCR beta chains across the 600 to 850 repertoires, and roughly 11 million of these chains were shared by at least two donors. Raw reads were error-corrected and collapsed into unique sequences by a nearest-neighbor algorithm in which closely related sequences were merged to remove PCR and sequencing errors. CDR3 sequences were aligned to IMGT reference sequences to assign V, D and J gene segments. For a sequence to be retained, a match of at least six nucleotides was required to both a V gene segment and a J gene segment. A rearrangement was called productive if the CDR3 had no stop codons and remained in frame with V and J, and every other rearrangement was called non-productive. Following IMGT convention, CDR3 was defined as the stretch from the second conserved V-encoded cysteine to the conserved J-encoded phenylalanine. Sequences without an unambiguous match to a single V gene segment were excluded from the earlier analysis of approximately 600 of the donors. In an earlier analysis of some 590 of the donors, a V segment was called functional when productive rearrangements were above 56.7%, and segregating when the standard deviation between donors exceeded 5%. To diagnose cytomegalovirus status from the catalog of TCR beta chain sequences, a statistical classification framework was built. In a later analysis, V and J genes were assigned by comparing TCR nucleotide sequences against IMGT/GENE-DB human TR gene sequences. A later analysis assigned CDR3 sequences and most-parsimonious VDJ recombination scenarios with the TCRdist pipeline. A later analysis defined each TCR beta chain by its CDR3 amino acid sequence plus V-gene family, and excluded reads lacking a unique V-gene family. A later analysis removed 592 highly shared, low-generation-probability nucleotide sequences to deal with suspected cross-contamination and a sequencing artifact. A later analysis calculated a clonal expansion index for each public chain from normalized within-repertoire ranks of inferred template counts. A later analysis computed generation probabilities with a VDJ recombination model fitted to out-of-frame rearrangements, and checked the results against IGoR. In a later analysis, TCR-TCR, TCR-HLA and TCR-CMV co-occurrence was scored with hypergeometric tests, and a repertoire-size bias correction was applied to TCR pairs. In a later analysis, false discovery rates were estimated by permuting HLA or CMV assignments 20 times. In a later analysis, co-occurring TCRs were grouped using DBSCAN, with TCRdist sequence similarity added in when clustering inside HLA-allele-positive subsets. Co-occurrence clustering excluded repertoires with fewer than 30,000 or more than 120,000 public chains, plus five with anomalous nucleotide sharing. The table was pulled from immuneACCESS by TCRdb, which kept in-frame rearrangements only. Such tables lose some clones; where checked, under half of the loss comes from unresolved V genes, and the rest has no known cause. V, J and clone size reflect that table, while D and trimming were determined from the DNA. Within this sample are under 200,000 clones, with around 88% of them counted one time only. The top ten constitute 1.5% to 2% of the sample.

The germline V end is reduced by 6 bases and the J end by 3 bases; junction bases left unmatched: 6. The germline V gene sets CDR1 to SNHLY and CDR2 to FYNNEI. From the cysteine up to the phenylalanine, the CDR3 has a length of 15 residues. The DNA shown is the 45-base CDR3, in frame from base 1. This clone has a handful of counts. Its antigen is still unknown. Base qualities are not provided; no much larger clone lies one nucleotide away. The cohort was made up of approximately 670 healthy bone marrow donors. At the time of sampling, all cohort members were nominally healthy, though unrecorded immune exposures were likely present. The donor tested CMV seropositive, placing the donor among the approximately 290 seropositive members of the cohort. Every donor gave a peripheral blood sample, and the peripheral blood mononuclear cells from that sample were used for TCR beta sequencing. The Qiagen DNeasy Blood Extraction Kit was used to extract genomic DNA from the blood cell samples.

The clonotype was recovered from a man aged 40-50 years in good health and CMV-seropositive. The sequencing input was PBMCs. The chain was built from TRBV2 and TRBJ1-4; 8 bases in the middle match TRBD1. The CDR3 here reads CASSGQGAANEKLFF. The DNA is TGTGCCAGCAGCGGACAGGGTGCGGCTAATGAAAAACTGTTTTTT.